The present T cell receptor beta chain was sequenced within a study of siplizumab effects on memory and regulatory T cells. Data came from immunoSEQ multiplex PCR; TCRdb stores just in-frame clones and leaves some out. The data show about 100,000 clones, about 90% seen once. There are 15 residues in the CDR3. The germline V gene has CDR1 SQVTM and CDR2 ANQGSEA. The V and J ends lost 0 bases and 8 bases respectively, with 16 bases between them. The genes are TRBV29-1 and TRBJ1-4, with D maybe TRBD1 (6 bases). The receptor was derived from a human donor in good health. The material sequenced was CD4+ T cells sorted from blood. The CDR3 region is CSVEEYAGGSEKLFF. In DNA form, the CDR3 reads TGCAGCGTTGAAGAATATGCGGGGGGCTCGGAAAAACTGTTTTTT.